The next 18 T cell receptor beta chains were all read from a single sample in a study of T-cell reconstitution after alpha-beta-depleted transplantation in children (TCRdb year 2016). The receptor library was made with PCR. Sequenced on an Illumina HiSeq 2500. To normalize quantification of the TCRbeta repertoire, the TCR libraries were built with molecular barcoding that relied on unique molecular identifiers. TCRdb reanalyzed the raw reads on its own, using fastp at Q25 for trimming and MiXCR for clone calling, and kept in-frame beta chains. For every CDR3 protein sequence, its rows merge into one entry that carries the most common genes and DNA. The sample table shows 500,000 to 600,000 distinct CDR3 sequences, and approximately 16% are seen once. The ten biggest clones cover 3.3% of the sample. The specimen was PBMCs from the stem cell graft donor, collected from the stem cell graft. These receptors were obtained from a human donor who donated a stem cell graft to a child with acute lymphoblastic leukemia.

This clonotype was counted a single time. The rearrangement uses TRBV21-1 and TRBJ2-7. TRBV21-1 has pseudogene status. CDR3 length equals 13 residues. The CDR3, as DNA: TGTGCCCGCATCCGCCGGCAACTCTACGAGCAGTACTTC. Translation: CARIRRQLYEQYF.

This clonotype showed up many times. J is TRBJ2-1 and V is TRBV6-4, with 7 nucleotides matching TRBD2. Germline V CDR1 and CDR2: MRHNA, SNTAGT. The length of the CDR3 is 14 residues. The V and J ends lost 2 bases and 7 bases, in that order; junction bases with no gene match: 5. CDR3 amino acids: CASSDAGESNEQFF. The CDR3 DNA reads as TGTGCCAGCAGTGACGCGGGAGAATCGAATGAGCAGTTCTTC.

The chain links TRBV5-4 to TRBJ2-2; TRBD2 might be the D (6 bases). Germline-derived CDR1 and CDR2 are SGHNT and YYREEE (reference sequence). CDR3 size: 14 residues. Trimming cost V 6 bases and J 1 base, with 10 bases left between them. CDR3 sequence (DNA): TGTGCCAGCACCCGGGACTTGAACACCGGGGAGCTGTTTTTT. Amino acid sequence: CASTRDLNTGELFF.

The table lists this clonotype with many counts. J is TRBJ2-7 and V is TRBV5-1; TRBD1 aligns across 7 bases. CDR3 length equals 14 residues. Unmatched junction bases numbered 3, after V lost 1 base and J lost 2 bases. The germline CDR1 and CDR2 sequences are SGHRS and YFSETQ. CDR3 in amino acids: CASSLPGTAYEQYF. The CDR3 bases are TGCGCCAGCAGCTTGCCCGGGACAGCCTACGAGCAGTACTTC.

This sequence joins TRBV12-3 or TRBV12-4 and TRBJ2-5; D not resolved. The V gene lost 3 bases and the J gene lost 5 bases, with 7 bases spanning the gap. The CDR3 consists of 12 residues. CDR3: CASSFVHETQYF. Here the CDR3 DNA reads TGTGCCAGCAGTTTTGTGCATGAGACCCAGTACTTC.

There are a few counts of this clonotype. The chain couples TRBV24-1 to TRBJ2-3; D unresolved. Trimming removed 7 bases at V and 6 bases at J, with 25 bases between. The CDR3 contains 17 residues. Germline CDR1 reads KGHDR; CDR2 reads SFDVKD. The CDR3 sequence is CATRPVDARQSSDTQYF. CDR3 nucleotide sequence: TGTGCCACCAGGCCCGTTGACGCCAGGCAATCGTCTGATACGCAGTATTTT.

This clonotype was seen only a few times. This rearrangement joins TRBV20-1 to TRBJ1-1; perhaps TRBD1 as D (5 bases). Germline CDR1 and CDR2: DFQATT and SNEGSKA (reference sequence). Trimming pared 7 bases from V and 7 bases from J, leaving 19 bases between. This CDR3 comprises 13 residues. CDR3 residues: CSGRTLQRGEAFF. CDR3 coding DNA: TGCAGTGGGCGGACATTACAGCGGGGTGAAGCTTTCTTT.

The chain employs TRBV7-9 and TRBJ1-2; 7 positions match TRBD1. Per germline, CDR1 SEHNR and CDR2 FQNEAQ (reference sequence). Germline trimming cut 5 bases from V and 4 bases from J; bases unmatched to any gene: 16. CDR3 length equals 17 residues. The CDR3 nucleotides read TGTGCCAGCAGCCCAGATGTCGGACAGGCTTTAGGCTATGGCTACACCTTC. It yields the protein CASSPDVGQALGYGYTF.

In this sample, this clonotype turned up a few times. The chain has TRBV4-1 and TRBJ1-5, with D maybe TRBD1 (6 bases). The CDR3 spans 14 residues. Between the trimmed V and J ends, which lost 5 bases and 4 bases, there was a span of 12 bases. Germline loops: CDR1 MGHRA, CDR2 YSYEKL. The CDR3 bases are TGCGCCAGCAGCTCTCCAGGGGTGAATCAGCCCCAGCATTTT. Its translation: CASSSPGVNQPQHF.

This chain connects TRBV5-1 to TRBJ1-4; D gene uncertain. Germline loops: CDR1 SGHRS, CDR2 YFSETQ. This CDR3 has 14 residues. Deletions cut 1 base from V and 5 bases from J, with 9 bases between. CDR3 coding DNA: TGCGCCAGCAGCTTGAGGGCAGACAATGAAAAACTGTTTTTT. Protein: CASSLRADNEKLFF.

The CDR3 is CASHDSLDTYEQYF. The CDR3 region has the DNA TGCGCCAGCCACGACAGCCTGGATACCTACGAGCAGTACTTC. The chain uses TRBV5-1 and TRBJ2-7; D may be TRBD1 (5 bases). The CDR3 contains 14 residues. V shed 7 bases and J shed 2 bases, with 16 bases lying between them. Per germline, CDR1 SGHRS and CDR2 YFSETQ.

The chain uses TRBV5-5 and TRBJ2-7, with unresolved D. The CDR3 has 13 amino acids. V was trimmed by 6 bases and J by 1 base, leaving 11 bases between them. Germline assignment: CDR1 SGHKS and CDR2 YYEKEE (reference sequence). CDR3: CASNLLLSYEQYF. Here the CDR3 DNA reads TGTGCCAGCAACCTCCTCTTATCCTACGAGCAGTACTTC.

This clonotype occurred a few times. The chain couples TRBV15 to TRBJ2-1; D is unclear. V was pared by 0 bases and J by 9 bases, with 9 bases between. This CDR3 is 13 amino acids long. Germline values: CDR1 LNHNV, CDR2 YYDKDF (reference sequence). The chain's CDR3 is CATSRETRGEQFF. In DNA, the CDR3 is TGTGCCACCAGCAGAGAGACTCGCGGTGAGCAGTTCTTC.

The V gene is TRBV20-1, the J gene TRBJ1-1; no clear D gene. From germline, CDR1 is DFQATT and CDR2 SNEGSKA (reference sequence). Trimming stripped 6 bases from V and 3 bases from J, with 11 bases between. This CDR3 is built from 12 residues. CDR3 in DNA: TGCAGTGCCCCCCGATGGGACACTGAAGCTTTCTTT. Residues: CSAPRWDTEAFF.

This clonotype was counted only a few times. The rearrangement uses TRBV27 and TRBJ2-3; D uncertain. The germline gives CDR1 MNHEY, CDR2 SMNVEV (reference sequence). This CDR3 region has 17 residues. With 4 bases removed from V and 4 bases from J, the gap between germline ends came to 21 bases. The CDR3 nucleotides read TGTGCCAGCAGTTCATTTCCTCCTTTATACGGCTCAGATACGCAGTATTTT. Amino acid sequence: CASSSFPPLYGSDTQYF.

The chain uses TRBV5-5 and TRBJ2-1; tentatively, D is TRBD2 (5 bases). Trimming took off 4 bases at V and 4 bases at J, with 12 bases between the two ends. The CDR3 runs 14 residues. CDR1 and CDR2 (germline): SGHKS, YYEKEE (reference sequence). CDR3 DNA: TGTGCCAGCAGCGAGCCCGGACTTTACAATGAGCAGTTCTTC. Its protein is CASSEPGLYNEQFF.

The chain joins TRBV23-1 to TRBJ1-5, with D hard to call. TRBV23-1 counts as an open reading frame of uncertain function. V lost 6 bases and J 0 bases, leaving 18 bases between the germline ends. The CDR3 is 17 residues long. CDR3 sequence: CASRSSCQLYSNQPQHF. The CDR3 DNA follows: TGCGCCAGCAGATCCTCATGCCAGCTGTATAGCAATCAGCCCCAGCATTTT.

The CDR3: CASSVMGGSEQFF. The CDR3 region has the DNA TGTGCCAGCAGCGTAATGGGTGGCTCTGAGCAGTTCTTC. The V gene is TRBV9, the J gene TRBJ2-1; D gene uncertain. Trimming shortened V by 1 base and J by 9 bases, and 11 bases separated the two germline ends. Germline V gives CDR1 SGDLS, CDR2 YYNGEE. The CDR3 consists of 13 residues.